This T cell receptor (beta chain) was observed in a study of T-cell reconstitution after alpha-beta-depleted transplantation in children. Findings and limits, study-wide: At day 60, the high TCRbeta diversity found in some patients originated from recipient T cells and thymic progenitors that had survived. Several hundred expanded graft clones reportedly gave rise to the alpha-beta T cells present about two months after transplant. T cells produced anew were the main source of T-cell counts and diversity one year after transplant.

The germline CDR1 and CDR2 sequences are SGHTA and FQGNSA. The CDR3 runs 14 residues. Comment on this clonotype: Its target is unknown. Compared with germline, one end of the junction differs, possibly owing to a read error.

Unique molecular identifiers were used in preparing the TCRbeta library. TCRdb independently ran MiXCR on the PCR reads; one entry per CDR3 protein. This sample has 330,000 or so distinct CDR3 sequences, with around a tenth found just once. This sequence was found in a boy younger than two with acute myeloid leukemia, due to receive a stem cell transplant. The genes are TRBV7-2 and TRBJ2-6, with unresolved D. The source was PBMCs, collected before TCRalphabeta/CD19-depleted stem cell transplant. The CDR3 here is CAISTGSGANVLTF. The CDR3 nucleotides are TGTGCCATCAGCACCGGCTCTGGGGCCAACGTCCTGACTTTC.